The 25 T cell receptor beta chains below come from one sample, sequenced in a study of CD8 T cells in ankylosing spondylitis. General study points: A TCR beta motif of several highly homologous variants seemed to mark ankylosing spondylitis blood.

TCRdb recomputed calls from the 5' RACE reads with MiXCR, one row per CDR3 protein. The table includes 100,000 to 150,000 distinct CDR3 sequences, roughly 15% detected once. No antigens are known for them. The sample taken for sequencing was blood, either unsorted or a sorted T cell fraction (not recorded which). These receptors all come from a male donor with ankylosing spondylitis.

The gene calls are TRBV10-2 and TRBJ2-1; D possibly corresponds to TRBD2 (5 bases). V dropped 4 bases and J dropped 2 bases, with 12 bases sitting between them. This CDR3 is built from 15 residues. In germline, CDR1 is WSHSY, CDR2 SAAADI. The CDR3 protein is CASSVGGSAYNEQFF. CDR3 in DNA: TGCGCCAGCAGTGTCGGCGGGTCCGCCTACAATGAGCAGTTCTTC.

This clonotype was observed a handful of times. The chain joins TRBV4-3 to TRBJ2-7, with TRBD1 matching 9 bases. V was clipped by 4 bases and J by 6 bases; unmatched bases: 7. The CDR3 is 14 amino acids. Germline CDR1 is LGHNA and CDR2 is YSLEER. CDR3 sequence: CASSLGQGFGEQYF. The CDR3 DNA sequence: TGCGCCAGCAGCCTGGGACAGGGTTTTGGCGAGCAGTACTTC.

The genes are TRBV12-3 or TRBV12-4 and TRBJ1-2, with D possibly matching TRBD1 (5 bases). The CDR3 length is 15 residues. Between the trimmed V and J ends, which lost 1 base and 4 bases, there was a span of 13 bases. The CDR3 coding sequence is TGTGCCAGCAGTTTAGACAGGCGACCGGTCTATGGCTACACCTTC. It translates to CASSLDRRPVYGYTF.

The rearrangement uses TRBV12-3 or TRBV12-4 and TRBJ2-1, with D perhaps TRBD2 (6 bases). The CDR3 runs to 19 residues. V dropped 1 base and J dropped 0 bases, with 19 bases sitting between them. CDR3 DNA sequence: TGTGCCAGCAGTTTAGTGCAGCGGGCCAACCCAAGCTCCTACAATGAGCAGTTCTTC. Amino acid sequence: CASSLVQRANPSSYNEQFF.

This clonotype was picked up a small number of times. The chain employs TRBV24-1 and TRBJ2-1, with 8 bases identical to TRBD1. The CDR3 totals 16 residues. V lost 3 bases, J lost 4 bases, and 7 bases stayed unmatched. From germline, CDR1 is KGHDR and CDR2 SFDVKD. The CDR3, as DNA: TGTGCCACCAGTGATCCTGGACAGGGTGAATACAATGAGCAGTTCTTC. Protein product: CATSDPGQGEYNEQFF.

V usage is TRBV18 and J usage is TRBJ2-1; D is uncertain. This CDR3 has 17 residues. Germline V lookup: CDR1 KGHSH, CDR2 LQKENI. Trimming stripped 1 base from V and 0 bases from J, with 13 bases between. CDR3 loop: CASSPLVGPGSYNEQFF. The CDR3 DNA sequence: TGTGCCAGCTCACCACTTGTGGGCCCGGGCTCCTACAATGAGCAGTTCTTC. The full variable domain, its missing parts supplied by reference TRBV18 and TRBJ2-1, is NAGVMQNPRHLVRRRGQEARLRCSPMKGHSHVYWYRQLPEEGLKFMVYLQKENIIDESGMPKERFSAEFPKEGPSILRIQQVVRGDSAAYFCASSPLVGPGSYNEQFFGPGTRLTVL.

There are a few counts of this clonotype. The genes are TRBV2 and TRBJ2-1; D unclear. CDR1 and CDR2 from the germline V gene are SNHLY and FYNNEI. Trimming removed 10 bases at V and 4 bases at J, with 14 bases between. The length of the CDR3 is 13 residues. The chain's CDR3 is CATPGMGYNEQFF. DNA for the CDR3: TGTGCCACCCCCGGTATGGGTTACAATGAGCAGTTCTTC.

This clonotype turned up a few times. This chain links TRBV7-8 with TRBJ2-5; the D gene could be TRBD1 or TRBD2 (5 bases each). The CDR3 runs 14 residues. Germline CDR1 and CDR2: SGHVS and FQNEAQ. Trimming took off 5 bases at V and 1 base at J, with 11 bases between the two ends. In nucleotides, the CDR3 is TGTGCCAGCAGCATGGGGACGCTCCAAGAGACCCAGTACTTC. It encodes CASSMGTLQETQYF. Based on the CDR3 plus reference TRBV7-8 and TRBJ2-5, the full variable domain is GAGVSQSPRYKVAKRGQDVALRCDPISGHVSLFWYQQALGQGPEFLTYFQNEAQLDKSGLPSDRFFAERPEGSVSTLKIQRTQQEDSAVYLCASSMGTLQETQYFGPGTRLLVL.

The chain has TRBV27 and TRBJ1-1; D remains ambiguous. This CDR3 contains 16 residues. CDR1 and CDR2 (germline): MNHEY, SMNVEV (reference sequence). V was pared by 4 bases and J by 3 bases, with 18 bases between. CDR3 nucleotides: TGTGCCAGCAGTTCCTTGACATACCTGGAGGACACTGAAGCTTTCTTT. It yields the protein CASSSLTYLEDTEAFF.

The chain combines TRBV27 with TRBJ1-6; D not resolved. Germline lookup yields CDR1 MNHEY and CDR2 SMNVEV (reference sequence). CDR3 size: 15 residues. V was pared by 4 bases and J by 0 bases, with 7 bases between. The CDR3 DNA reads TGTGCCAGCAGTTCCCGGGGCTCCTATAATTCACCCCTCCACTTT. This translates into CASSSRGSYNSPLHF.

The sample holds many counts of this clonotype. The chain employs TRBV7-9 and TRBJ2-7; no firm D call. Deletions cut 1 base from V and 4 bases from J, with 5 bases between. This CDR3 is built from 12 residues. CDR1 is SEHNR and CDR2 is FQNEAQ in the germline V gene (reference sequence). The CDR3, as DNA: TGTGCCAGCAGCTTAGGCAGATACGAGCAGTACTTC. Amino acid sequence: CASSLGRYEQYF.

The gene calls are TRBV7-9 and TRBJ1-2; 8 nucleotides match TRBD1. The CDR3 contains 16 residues. Germline V CDR1 and CDR2: SEHNR, FQNEAQ (reference sequence). With 4 bases clipped from V and 7 bases from J, the junction kept 14 bases outside the gene matches. Here the CDR3 reads CASSSNTGGIIGGYTF. The CDR3 nucleotides read TGTGCCAGCAGCTCCAATACAGGGGGGATAATTGGTGGCTACACCTTC.

This clonotype has a handful of counts. The chain employs TRBV4-1 and TRBJ1-1, with unresolved D. Germline CDR1 and CDR2: MGHRA and YSYEKL. Trimming removed 0 bases at V and 7 bases at J, with 12 bases between. This CDR3 has 14 amino acids. The CDR3 DNA follows: TGCGCCAGCAGCCAAGAAACACAGCTTGATGAAGCTTTCTTT. Its translation is CASSQETQLDEAFF.

This clonotype showed up just a few times. V and J are TRBV7-9 and TRBJ1-2; TRBD1 aligns across 7 bases. The CDR3 totals 14 residues. The trim removed 5 bases at V and 5 bases at J, leaving 8 bases unmatched. Germline V gene data show CDR1 as SEHNR and CDR2 as FQNEAQ (reference sequence). The CDR3 DNA sequence: TGTGCCAGCAGCCCCCGGGACAGCTTGTATGGCTACACCTTC. Residues: CASSPRDSLYGYTF.

This clonotype was counted a few times. This chain links TRBV20-1 with TRBJ1-5, with D possibly matching TRBD1 (5 bases). V was pared by 5 bases and J by 5 bases, with 10 bases between. Germline V gene data show CDR1 as DFQATT and CDR2 as SNEGSKA (reference sequence). This CDR3 is built from 12 residues. The chain's CDR3 is CSAQGRDQPQHF. The CDR3 DNA is TGCAGTGCTCAGGGTAGGGATCAGCCCCAGCATTTT.

This chain links TRBV6-1 with TRBJ1-2; D uncertain. The CDR3 runs 13 residues. CDR1 and CDR2 from the germline V gene are MNHNS and SASEGT. The V and J ends lost 1 base and 4 bases respectively, with 7 bases between them. The CDR3 sequence: CASSEGGVYGYTF. The CDR3 DNA reads as TGTGCCAGCAGTGAAGGGGGAGTCTATGGCTACACCTTC.

This clonotype was counted ten times or more. The chain carries TRBV12-3 or TRBV12-4 and TRBJ1-1; D not resolved. Between the trimmed V and J ends, which lost 6 bases and 2 bases, there was a span of 4 bases. The CDR3 runs 11 residues. In nucleotides, the CDR3 is TGTGCCAGCAGGGTCAACACTGAAGCTTTCTTT. This codes for CASRVNTEAFF.

The chain couples TRBV27 to TRBJ2-7; 7 positions match TRBD2. This CDR3 is 14 amino acids long. V shed 8 bases and J 6 bases; nucleotides not matched to a gene: 13. CDR1 is MNHEY and CDR2 is SMNVEV in the germline V gene (reference sequence). The DNA for the CDR3 is TGTGCCAGCTGTACAGCGGGGCTAACAGGCGAGCAGTACTTC. It codes for CASCTAGLTGEQYF.

The V call is TRBV20-1, the J call TRBJ2-2; 7 positions agree with TRBD1. Germline V CDR1 and CDR2: DFQATT, SNEGSKA (reference sequence). This CDR3 is built from 14 residues. With V trimmed by 6 bases and J by 0 bases, 4 bases remained unmatched. In DNA form, the CDR3 reads TGCAGTGCCTGGGACAGACCGAACACCGGGGAGCTGTTTTTT. It specifies CSAWDRPNTGELFF.

The table lists this clonotype with a few counts. V usage is TRBV25-1 and J usage is TRBJ1-5; no clear D. This CDR3 is built from 13 residues. The V gene lost 3 bases and the J gene lost 7 bases, with 10 bases spanning the gap. Germline V gene data show CDR1 as MGHDK and CDR2 as SYGVNS. CDR3 amino acids: CASSDVGNQPQHF. The CDR3 nucleotides are TGTGCCAGCAGTGATGTAGGGAACCAGCCCCAGCATTTT.

This clonotype was seen a handful of times. The rearrangement joins TRBV2 to TRBJ2-1; TRBD2 aligns across 13 bases. This CDR3 spans 17 amino acids. CDR1 is SNHLY, CDR2 FYNNEI, per germline. J was trimmed by 6 bases and V by 0 bases; bases with no gene match: 5. The CDR3 nucleotides read TGTGCCAGCAGTGAAGCGCTGGGACTAGCGGGAAGCAATGAGCAGTTCTTC. This encodes CASSEALGLAGSNEQFF. Drawing the rest from reference TRBV2 and TRBJ2-1, the complete variable domain is EPEVTQTPSHQVTQMGQEVILRCVPISNHLYFYWYRQILGQKVEFLVSFYNNEISEKSEIFDDQFSVERPDGSNFTLKIRSTKLEDSAMYFCASSEALGLAGSNEQFFGPGTRLTVL.

The J gene is TRBJ1-4, the V gene TRBV11-2; TRBD1 is a possible D gene (5 bases). V lost 1 base and J 7 bases, leaving 16 bases between the germline ends. Germline lookup yields CDR1 SGHAT and CDR2 FQNNGV. The CDR3 runs to 16 residues. The CDR3 DNA reads TGTGCCAGCAGCTTAGCCGTTATGCCCGGGGGTGAAAAACTGTTTTTT. This translates into CASSLAVMPGGEKLFF.

The rearrangement uses TRBV19 and TRBJ2-1; TRBD2 matches at 8 bases. V lost 3 bases, J lost 2 bases, and 12 bases stayed unmatched. This CDR3 is built from 18 residues. Germline CDR1 LNHDA, CDR2 SQIVND (reference sequence). The CDR3 DNA reads TGTGCCAGTAGTATCCTCGCCGGAGCGGGAGTCACCTACAATGAGCAGTTCTTC. This translates into CASSILAGAGVTYNEQFF.

This clonotype was counted only a few times. The chain recombines TRBV6-2 or TRBV6-3 with TRBJ2-2; the D gene is possibly TRBD2 (7 bases). The germline CDR1 and CDR2 sequences are MNHEY and SVGEGT. Trimming cost V 2 bases and J 10 bases, with 17 bases left between them. The CDR3 extends over 15 amino acids. CDR3 DNA: TGTGCCAGCAGTTACGTGGGGGCGGGAGAAGTGGAGCTGTTTTTT. Translation: CASSYVGAGEVELFF.

This chain joins TRBV29-1 and TRBJ1-1; D gene ambiguous. Trimming removed 2 bases from V and 0 bases from J, with 7 bases in between. Germline loops: CDR1 SQVTM, CDR2 ANQGSEA. There are 13 residues in the CDR3. Here the CDR3 reads CSVESQMNTEAFF. CDR3 coding DNA: TGCAGCGTTGAAAGTCAGATGAACACTGAAGCTTTCTTT.